The entry that follows covers one T cell receptor (beta chain) sequence. What it recognizes is unknown. Template switching incorporated UMIs with a 6-nucleotide sample barcode. TCRalpha and TCRbeta cDNA went through nested PCRs of approximately 16 and 9 cycles, two in total. TCRdb re-called the 5' RACE reads; one entry per CDR3 protein, DNA not given. The listing records over 110,000 distinct CDR3 sequences. This sample is part of a study of monozygotic twins with inflammatory bowel disease. Study-wide results and limits: A single strong clonotype or signal linked to IBD was not supported. There was no way to distinguish the different T cell subtypes.

CDR1 SGDLS and CDR2 YYNGEE come from the germline V gene. This CDR3 region has 16 residues. This rearrangement joins TRBV9 to TRBJ2-1; TCRdb's D call of TRBD2 is untestable without DNA. This receptor was obtained from a human donor with ulcerative colitis or Crohn's disease, or a healthy co-twin of an affected twin (not recorded which). The material sequenced was blood. The CDR3 protein is CASSASGGPIYNEQFF.